The 10 T cell receptor beta chains below all came from one sample that was sequenced in a study of blood T cell repertoires in COVID-19. TCRdb's copy holds only in-frame clones and misses some; the assay was immunoSEQ multiplex PCR. Among hundreds of thousands of clones listed, roughly 85% were seen once. The sequenced material came from peripheral blood. The source is a man aged 50-59 years with active or convalescent COVID-19.

The chain uses TRBV5-4 and TRBJ1-3, with 7 bases lining up with TRBD1. The J segment lost 2 bases and the V segment lost 2 bases, leaving 4 bases of the junction unmatched. The germline CDR1 and CDR2 sequences are SGHNT and YYREEE (reference sequence). The length of the CDR3 is 15 residues. CDR3 in amino acids: CASSFTGTAGNTIYF. DNA of the CDR3: TGTGCCAGCAGCTTCACCGGGACAGCTGGAAACACCATATATTTT.

This sequence joins TRBV5-1 and TRBJ1-1; possibly TRBD1 for D (5 bases). Germline CDR1 is SGHRS and CDR2 is YFSETQ. Trimming shortened V by 0 bases and J by 3 bases, and 9 bases separated the two germline ends. The CDR3 has 14 amino acids. The CDR3 here is CASSLGRGDTEAFF. The CDR3 coding sequence is TGCGCCAGCAGCTTGGGGAGGGGCGACACTGAAGCTTTCTTT.

The chain joins TRBV19 to TRBJ1-5; D is ambiguous. V was clipped by 5 bases and J by 3 bases, with 11 bases between them. Germline CDR1 LNHDA, CDR2 SQIVND (reference sequence). This CDR3 comprises 14 residues. Here the CDR3 DNA reads TGTGCCAGTAGTTCGGGGTGGGTCAATCAGCCCCAGCATTTT. It encodes CASSSGWVNQPQHF.

J is TRBJ1-3 and V is TRBV11-2; unclear D gene. Trimming removed 5 bases from V and 4 bases from J, with 9 bases in between. Germline V lookup: CDR1 SGHAT, CDR2 FQNNGV. The CDR3 is 13 amino acids. The CDR3 reads CASSPNQGNTIYF. The CDR3 bases are TGTGCCAGCAGCCCAAATCAAGGAAACACCATATATTTT.

The rearrangement joins TRBV7-2 to TRBJ1-2, with 12 bases that match TRBD1. Germline assignment: CDR1 SGHTA and CDR2 FQGNSA. This CDR3 comprises 15 residues. V trimming: 1 base; J trimming: 4 bases; junction bases outside the gene matches: 1. The CDR3 bases are TGTGCCAGCAGCTTAGGGGGACAGGGGGCCTATGGCTACACCTTC. It translates to CASSLGGQGAYGYTF.

This rearrangement joins TRBV25-1 to TRBJ2-1; 8 bases align to TRBD2. Germline V gene sequence: CDR1 MGHDK, CDR2 SYGVNS. V shed 6 bases and J 8 bases; nucleotides not matched to a gene: 9. The CDR3 extends over 14 amino acids. The CDR3 DNA is TGTGCCAGCAGCAACAGCGGGAGATTGGATGAGCAGTTCTTC. As protein: CASSNSGRLDEQFF.

This chain connects TRBV7-9 to TRBJ2-7; D possibly corresponds to TRBD1 (6 bases). CDR3 length: 14 residues. Per germline, CDR1 SEHNR and CDR2 FQNEAQ (reference sequence). V lost 3 bases, J lost 2 bases, and 11 bases lay in between. DNA of the CDR3: TGTGCCAGCAGCTTGGGACACGGAGCCTACGAGCAGTACTTC. It translates to CASSLGHGAYEQYF.

V and J are TRBV28 and TRBJ1-2; D gene unclear. From germline, CDR1 is MDHEN and CDR2 SYDVKM. V was pared by 2 bases and J by 5 bases, with 18 bases between. This CDR3 has 16 residues. This CDR3 is CASSLGPRISGYGYTF. In DNA, the CDR3 is TGTGCCAGCAGTTTAGGGCCCCGGATTAGTGGGTATGGCTACACCTTC.

The chain links TRBV29-1 to TRBJ2-7; possibly TRBD2 for D (6 bases). In germline, CDR1 is SQVTM, CDR2 ANQGSEA. V dropped 0 bases and J dropped 10 bases, with 10 bases sitting between them. This CDR3 comprises 11 residues. CDR3 loop: CSVEEGGKQYF. The CDR3 DNA follows: TGCAGCGTTGAAGAAGGAGGGAAACAGTACTTC.

V gene TRBV6-1 combines with J gene TRBJ2-3; tentative D call: TRBD2 (5 bases). The germline gives CDR1 MNHNS, CDR2 SASEGT. CDR3 length: 16 residues. Trimming cost V 2 bases and J 2 bases, with 14 bases left between them. CDR3 coding DNA: TGTGCCAGCAGTGAATCTGGGGAGTTATACACAGATACGCAGTATTTT. Protein product: CASSESGELYTDTQYF.